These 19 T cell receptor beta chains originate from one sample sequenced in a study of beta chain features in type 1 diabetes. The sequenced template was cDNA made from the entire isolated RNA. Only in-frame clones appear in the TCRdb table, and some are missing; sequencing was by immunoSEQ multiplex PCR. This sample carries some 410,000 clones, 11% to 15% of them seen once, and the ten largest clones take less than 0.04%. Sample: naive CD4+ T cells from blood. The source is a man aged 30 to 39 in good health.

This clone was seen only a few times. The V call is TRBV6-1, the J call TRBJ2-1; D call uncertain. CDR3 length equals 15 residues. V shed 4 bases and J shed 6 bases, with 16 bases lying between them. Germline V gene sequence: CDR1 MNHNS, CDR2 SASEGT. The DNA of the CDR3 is TGTGCCAGCAGTGTAATCGGAGTAGGCATCAATGAGCAGTTCTTC. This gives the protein CASSVIGVGINEQFF.

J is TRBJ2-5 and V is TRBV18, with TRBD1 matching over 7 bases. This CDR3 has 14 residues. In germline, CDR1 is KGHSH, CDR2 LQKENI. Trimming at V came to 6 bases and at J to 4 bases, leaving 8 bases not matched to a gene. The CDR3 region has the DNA TGTGCCAGCTCCCCATCAGGGGGTCGAGAGACCCAGTACTTC. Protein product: CASSPSGGRETQYF.

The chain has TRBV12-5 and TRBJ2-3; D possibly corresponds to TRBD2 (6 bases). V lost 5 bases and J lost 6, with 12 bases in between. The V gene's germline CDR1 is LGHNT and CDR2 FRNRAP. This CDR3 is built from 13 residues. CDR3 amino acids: CASGIRRADTQYF. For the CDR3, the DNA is TGTGCTAGTGGTATCCGGAGGGCGGATACGCAGTATTTT.

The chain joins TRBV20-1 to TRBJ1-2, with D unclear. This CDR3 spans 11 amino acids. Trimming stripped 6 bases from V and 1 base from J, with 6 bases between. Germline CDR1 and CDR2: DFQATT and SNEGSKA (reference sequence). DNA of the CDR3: TGCAGTGCACAGATTAACTATGGCTACACCTTC. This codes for CSAQINYGYTF.

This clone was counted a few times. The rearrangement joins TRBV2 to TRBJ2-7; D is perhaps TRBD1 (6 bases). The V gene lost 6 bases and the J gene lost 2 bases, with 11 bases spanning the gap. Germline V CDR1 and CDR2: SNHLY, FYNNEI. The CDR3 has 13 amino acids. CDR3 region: CASRTEGAYEQYV. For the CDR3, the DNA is TGTGCCAGCAGAACCGAGGGGGCCTACGAGCAGTACGTC.

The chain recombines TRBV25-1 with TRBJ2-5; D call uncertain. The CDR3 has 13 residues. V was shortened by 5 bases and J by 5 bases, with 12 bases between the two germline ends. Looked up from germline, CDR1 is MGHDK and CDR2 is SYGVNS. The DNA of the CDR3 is TGTGCCAGCAGTCCGCCACTTCCCGAGACCCAGTACTTC. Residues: CASSPPLPETQYF.

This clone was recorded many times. CDR3 amino acids: CASSHGDETQYF. The CDR3 region has the DNA TGTGCCAGCAGCCACGGAGACGAGACCCAGTACTTC. The V gene is TRBV14, the J gene TRBJ2-5; D gene ambiguous. Germline V gene sequence: CDR1 SGHDN, CDR2 FVKESK. The CDR3 runs to 12 residues. With 3 bases removed from V and 5 bases from J, the gap between germline ends came to 7 bases.

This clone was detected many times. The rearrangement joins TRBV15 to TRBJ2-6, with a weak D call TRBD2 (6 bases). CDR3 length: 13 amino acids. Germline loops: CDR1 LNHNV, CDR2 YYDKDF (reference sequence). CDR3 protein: CAAGWSGANVLTF. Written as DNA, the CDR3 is TGTGCTGCGGGATGGTCTGGGGCCAACGTCCTGACTTTC.

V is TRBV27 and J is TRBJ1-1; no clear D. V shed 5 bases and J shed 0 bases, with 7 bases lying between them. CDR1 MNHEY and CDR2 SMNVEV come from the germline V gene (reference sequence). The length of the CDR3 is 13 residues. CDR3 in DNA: TGTGCCAGCAGTGGACCTATGAACACTGAAGCTTTCTTT. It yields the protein CASSGPMNTEAFF.

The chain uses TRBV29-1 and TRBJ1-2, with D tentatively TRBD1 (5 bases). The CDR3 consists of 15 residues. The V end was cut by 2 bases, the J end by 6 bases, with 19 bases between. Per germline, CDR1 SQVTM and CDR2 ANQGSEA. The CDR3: CSVESGQPFADGYTF. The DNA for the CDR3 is TGCAGCGTTGAATCCGGACAACCCTTCGCGGATGGCTACACCTTC.

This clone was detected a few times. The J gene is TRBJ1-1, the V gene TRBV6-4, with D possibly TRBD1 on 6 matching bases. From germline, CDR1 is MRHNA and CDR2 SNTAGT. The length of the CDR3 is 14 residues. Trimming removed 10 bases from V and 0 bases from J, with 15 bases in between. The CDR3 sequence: CATRGDRLNTEAFF. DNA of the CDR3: TGTGCCACCAGGGGAGACAGGTTGAACACTGAAGCTTTCTTT.

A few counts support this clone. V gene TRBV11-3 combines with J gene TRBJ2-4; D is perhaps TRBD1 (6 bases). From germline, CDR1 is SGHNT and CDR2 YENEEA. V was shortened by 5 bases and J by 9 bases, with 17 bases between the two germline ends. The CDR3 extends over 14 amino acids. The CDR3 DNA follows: TGTGCCAGCAGCAAACAGGGCGACGATTTCATTCAGTACTTC. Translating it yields CASSKQGDDFIQYF.

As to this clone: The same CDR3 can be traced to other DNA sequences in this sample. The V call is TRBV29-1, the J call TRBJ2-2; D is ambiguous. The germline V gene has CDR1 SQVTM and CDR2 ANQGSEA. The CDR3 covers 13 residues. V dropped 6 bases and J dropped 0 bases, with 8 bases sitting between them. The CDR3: CSVEMTNTGELFF. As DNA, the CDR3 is TGCAGCGTGGAAATGACGAACACCGGGGAGCTGTTTTTT.

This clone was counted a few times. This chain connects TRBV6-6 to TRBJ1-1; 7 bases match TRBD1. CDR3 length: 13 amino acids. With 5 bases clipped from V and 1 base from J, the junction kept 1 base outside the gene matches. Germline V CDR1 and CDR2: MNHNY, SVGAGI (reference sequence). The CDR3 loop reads CASSAGGNTEAFF. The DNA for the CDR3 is TGTGCCAGCAGTGCAGGGGGGAACACTGAAGCTTTCTTT.

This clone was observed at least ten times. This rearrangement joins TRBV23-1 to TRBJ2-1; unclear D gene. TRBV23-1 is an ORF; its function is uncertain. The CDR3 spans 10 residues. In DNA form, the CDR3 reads TGCCCTCGGCCCGATAATGAGCAGTTCTTC. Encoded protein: CPRPDNEQFF.

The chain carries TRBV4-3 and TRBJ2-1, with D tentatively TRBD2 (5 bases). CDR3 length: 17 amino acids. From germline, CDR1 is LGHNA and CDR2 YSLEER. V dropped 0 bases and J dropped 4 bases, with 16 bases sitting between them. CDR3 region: CASSQDHPIRRYNEQFF. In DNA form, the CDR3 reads TGCGCCAGCAGCCAAGATCATCCGATTAGGAGGTACAATGAGCAGTTCTTC.

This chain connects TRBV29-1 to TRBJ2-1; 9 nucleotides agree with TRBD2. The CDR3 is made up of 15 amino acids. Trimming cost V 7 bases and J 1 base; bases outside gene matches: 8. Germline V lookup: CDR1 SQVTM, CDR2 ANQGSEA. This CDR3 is CSARRSGGSYNEQFF. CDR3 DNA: TGCAGCGCTCGTCGGAGCGGGGGGTCCTACAATGAGCAGTTCTTC.

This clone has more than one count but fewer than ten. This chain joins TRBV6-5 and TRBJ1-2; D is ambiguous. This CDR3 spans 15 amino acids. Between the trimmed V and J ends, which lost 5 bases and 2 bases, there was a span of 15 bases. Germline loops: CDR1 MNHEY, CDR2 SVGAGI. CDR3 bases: TGTGCCAGCAGTCCCCAAGGAGGTCCCAACTATGGCTACACCTTC. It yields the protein CASSPQGGPNYGYTF.

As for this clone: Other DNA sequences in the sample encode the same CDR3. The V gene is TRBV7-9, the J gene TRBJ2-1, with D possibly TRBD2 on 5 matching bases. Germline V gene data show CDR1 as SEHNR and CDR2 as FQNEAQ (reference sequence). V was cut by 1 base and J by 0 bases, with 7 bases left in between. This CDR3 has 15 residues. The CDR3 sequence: CASSLEGSSYNEQFF. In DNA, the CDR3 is TGTGCCAGCAGCTTAGAAGGGAGCTCCTACAATGAGCAGTTCTTC.